The 21 T cell receptor beta chains given below trace back to one sample, sequenced in a study of T cells after yellow fever vaccination. TCRdb independently ran MiXCR on the 5' RACE reads; one entry per CDR3 protein. The table has about 430,000 distinct CDR3 sequences, 18% seen once. This specimen was PBMCs, taken before the yellow fever booster vaccination. These TCRs come from a man between 18 and 29 years old who received the YFV17D yellow fever vaccine.

This clonotype came up a few times. The rearrangement joins TRBV5-1 to TRBJ1-6; unclear D gene. V was shortened by 0 bases and J by 0 bases, with 7 bases between the two germline ends. The CDR3 covers 16 residues. CDR1 is SGHRS, CDR2 YFSETQ, per germline. The CDR3 DNA sequence: TGCGCCAGCAGCTTGGCCGGGAGCTCCTATAATTCACCCCTCCACTTT. Protein product: CASSLAGSSYNSPLHF.

This sequence joins TRBV28 and TRBJ2-7; no definite D call. Deletions cut 4 bases from V and 4 bases from J, with 8 bases between. The germline V gene encodes CDR1 MDHEN and CDR2 SYDVKM. The CDR3 is 12 residues long. CDR3: CASSSNLYEQYV. The CDR3 DNA is TGTGCCAGCAGTTCTAACCTATACGAGCAGTACGTC.

This clonotype turned up a few times. The rearrangement joins TRBV27 to TRBJ1-2, with TRBD1 as a possible D gene (5 bases). Trimming left V 3 bases short and J 4 bases short, with 18 bases between. The CDR3 spans 16 residues. Germline V gives CDR1 MNHEY, CDR2 SMNVEV (reference sequence). CDR3 loop: CASSLGSTTGLYGYTF. CDR3 DNA sequence: TGTGCCAGCAGTTTGGGGAGTACGACGGGACTCTATGGCTACACCTTC.

This chain joins TRBV7-2 and TRBJ2-7, with 9 bases lining up with TRBD2. Germline V gene sequence: CDR1 SGHTA, CDR2 FQGNSA. This CDR3 spans 14 amino acids. Trimming at V came to 3 bases and at J to 5 bases, leaving 5 bases not matched to a gene. The CDR3 loop reads CASSLRGGIDEQYV. DNA of the CDR3: TGTGCCAGCAGCTTGCGGGGGGGCATCGACGAGCAGTACGTC.

The CDR3 coding sequence is TGTGCCAGCAGTTCCACGGACCGTTCCTACGAGCAGTACGTC. Residues: CASSSTDRSYEQYV. The chain combines TRBV27 with TRBJ2-7; no clear D. With 4 bases removed from V and 1 base from J, the gap between germline ends came to 11 bases. Germline V gene data show CDR1 as MNHEY and CDR2 as SMNVEV (reference sequence). The CDR3 loop spans 14 amino acids.

The chain links TRBV7-6 to TRBJ2-7; 12 positions agree with TRBD2. The CDR3 covers 16 residues. Per the germline V gene, CDR1 is SGHVS and CDR2 is FNYEAQ. V trimming: 2 bases; J trimming: 3 bases; junction bases outside the gene matches: 5. CDR3 region: CASSLTTSGGHYEQYF. DNA for the CDR3: TGTGCCAGCAGCTTAACGACTAGCGGGGGCCACTACGAGCAGTACTTC.

This clonotype has more than one count but fewer than ten. The chain links TRBV5-1 to TRBJ1-2, with 9 bases fitting TRBD1. CDR1 is SGHRS and CDR2 is YFSETQ in the germline V gene. The ends lost 4 bases at V and 4 bases at J; junction bases unmatched: 11. The CDR3 runs to 16 residues. The CDR3 region has the DNA TGCGCCAGCAGCCTGGCTTTACAGGGGGCATCCTATGGCTACACCTTC. This codes for CASSLALQGASYGYTF.

There are a few counts of this clonotype. An end of the junction does not agree with germline; a read error may underlie this. This chain joins TRBV7-9 and TRBJ2-2; 9 bases match TRBD2. Per germline, CDR1 SEHNR and CDR2 FQNEAQ (reference sequence). The CDR3 loop spans 15 amino acids. The CDR3: CAGSAGLARSGELFF. The CDR3 DNA reads TGTGCCGGCAGCGCGGGACTAGCTCGATCCGGGGAGCTGTTTTTT.

The chain carries TRBV6-6 and TRBJ2-4, with 7 bases fitting TRBD1. This CDR3 region has 14 residues. Germline V lookup: CDR1 MNHNY, CDR2 SVGAGI (reference sequence). V lost 2 bases and J lost 6; bases outside the gene matches: 4. CDR3 DNA: TGTGCCAGCAGTTACGAGGGACAGCCAAACATTCAGTACTTC. This gives the protein CASSYEGQPNIQYF.

This clonotype was picked up a small number of times. In nucleotides, the CDR3 is TGTGCCAGCAGTCAGGGTAGGAGCTCCTACGAGCAGTACTTC. Residues: CASSQGRSSYEQYF. The rearrangement links TRBV6-2 or TRBV6-3 to TRBJ2-7, with a tentative D call TRBD1 (5 bases). The V end lost 5 bases, the J end lost 0 bases, and 11 bases lay between the germline ends. The germline V gene has CDR1 MNHEY and CDR2 SVGEGT. The CDR3 contains 14 residues.

The chain employs TRBV6-2 or TRBV6-3 and TRBJ2-3; 7 nucleotides line up with TRBD2. The CDR3 is made up of 16 amino acids. Looked up from germline, CDR1 is MNHEY and CDR2 is SVGEGT. The junction had 7 bases not matched to a gene; V was cut back by 2 bases and J by 2 bases. Here the CDR3 DNA reads TGTGCCAGCAGTTACGGGCTAGCGGATCACACAGATACGCAGTATTTT. Residues: CASSYGLADHTDTQYF.

This clonotype has only a few counts. This chain links TRBV20-1 with TRBJ1-1; no clear D. The CDR3 is 12 amino acids. CDR1 and CDR2 (germline): DFQATT, SNEGSKA (reference sequence). Trimming pared 6 bases from V and 11 bases from J, leaving 19 bases between. For the CDR3, the DNA is TGCAGTGCGGCGGGCTCGGGGATGGGTGCTTTCTTT. Residues: CSAAGSGMGAFF.

This clonotype was counted only a few times. The V and J genes are TRBV7-6 and TRBJ2-2; a weak D match, TRBD1 (6 bases). Germline V gives CDR1 SGHVS, CDR2 FNYEAQ. Deletions cut 5 bases from V and 6 bases from J, with 16 bases between. The CDR3 consists of 15 residues. The CDR3 nucleotides are TGTGCCAGCAGCCACAGGACAGATTATGCCGGGGAGCTGTTTTTT. This translates into CASSHRTDYAGELFF.

This clonotype appeared many times. The chain carries TRBV5-5 and TRBJ1-5; D is undetermined. Trimming took off 6 bases at V and 5 bases at J, with 12 bases between the two ends. The CDR3 contains 13 residues. The germline gives CDR1 SGHKS, CDR2 YYEKEE (reference sequence). Here the CDR3 reads CASMRGADQPQHF. The CDR3 DNA reads TGTGCCAGCATGCGCGGAGCGGATCAGCCCCAGCATTTT.

This clonotype was observed once. This chain links TRBV5-5 with TRBJ1-4; tentatively, D is TRBD1 (5 bases). The germline V gene encodes CDR1 SGHKS and CDR2 YYEKEE (reference sequence). The CDR3 contains 13 residues. Deletions cut 0 bases from V and 7 bases from J, with 7 bases between. The CDR3 nucleotides are TGTGCCAGCAGCTTGGTAGGGGCTGAAAAACTGTTTTTT. Translating it yields CASSLVGAEKLFF.

Only a few counts were recorded for this clonotype. The chain uses TRBV12-3 or TRBV12-4 and TRBJ2-5; 15 bases align to TRBD2. Trimming took 5 bases from V and 5 from J; bases not matched to a gene: 6. This CDR3 comprises 16 residues. The CDR3: CASSRTSGGASETQYF. The CDR3 nucleotides are TGTGCCAGCAGTCGGACTAGCGGGGGGGCCTCGGAGACCCAGTACTTC.

This clonotype was seen more than once but under ten times. The V and J genes are TRBV4-1 and TRBJ2-3; the D is unclear. Trimming pared 4 bases from V and 7 bases from J, leaving 12 bases between. The CDR3 loop spans 13 amino acids. Germline CDR1 is MGHRA and CDR2 is YSYEKL. CDR3 nucleotides: TGCGCCAGCAGCCCCCCCGATTTCAATACGCAGTATTTT. Amino acids: CASSPPDFNTQYF.

V gene TRBV5-1 combines with J gene TRBJ1-5; tentative D call: TRBD1 (5 bases). V was cut by 4 bases and J by 7 bases, with 18 bases left in between. The CDR3 consists of 15 residues. Germline V gene data show CDR1 as SGHRS and CDR2 as YFSETQ. CDR3 protein: CASSPAWGEGQPQHF. CDR3 bases: TGCGCCAGCAGCCCGGCATGGGGGGAGGGGCAGCCCCAGCATTTT.

This clonotype was counted a few times. The chain uses TRBV12-3 or TRBV12-4 and TRBJ1-1, with D perhaps matching TRBD1 (5 bases). This CDR3 spans 11 amino acids. V was trimmed by 8 bases and J by 8 bases, leaving 12 bases between them. CDR3 in DNA: TGTGCCAGCCTTTGGGGCAGGGAAGCTTTCTTT. It specifies CASLWGREAFF.

This clonotype was counted between two and nine times. V and J are TRBV2 and TRBJ2-3; the match to TRBD1 covers 11 bases. Germline CDR1 SNHLY, CDR2 FYNNEI. The CDR3 has 16 residues. The trim removed 7 bases at V and 4 bases at J, leaving 10 bases unmatched. CDR3 bases: TGTGCCAGCACAAGGTCCGGGACAGGGGGGTCAGATACGCAGTATTTT. Its protein product is CASTRSGTGGSDTQYF.

This chain uses TRBV20-1 with TRBJ2-2; D ambiguous. This CDR3 spans 14 amino acids. V was trimmed by 0 bases and J by 3 bases, leaving 8 bases between them. Per the germline V gene, CDR1 is DFQATT and CDR2 is SNEGSKA (reference sequence). CDR3 nucleotide sequence: TGCAGTGCTAGAGATGGGCTCGACACCGGGGAGCTGTTTTTT. Translated: CSARDGLDTGELFF.